This is a list of T cell receptor beta chains from one sample in a study of CD8 T cells in ankylosing spondylitis. TCRdb redid the calling of the 5' RACE reads with MiXCR, one entry per CDR3 protein. This sample carries around 300,000 distinct CDR3 sequences, around 20% of them seen once, and the ten largest clones take roughly 3.6%. The sample was blood, either unsorted or a sorted T cell fraction (not recorded which). The receptors derive from a female donor with ankylosing spondylitis or in good health (not recorded which). Each CDR3 is given with its conserved first and last residue. The order of the fields is CDR3 protein, CDR3 DNA, V gene, clone size, D gene, J gene. A D gene is named only where the DNA matches it firmly. Size values are once, few and many counts, or a class for expanded clones, and some rows have none.

CDR3: CASSPMDRMNTEAFF
DNA: TGTGCCAGCAGTCCGATGGACAGAATGAACACTGAAGCTTTCTTT
V: TRBV12-3/TRBV12-4
size: few
D: -
J: TRBJ1-1

CDR3: CASSPATSGNYNEQFF
DNA: TGTGCCAGCAGCCCGGCGACTAGCGGGAATTACAATGAGCAGTTCTTC
V: TRBV7-8
size: -
D: TRBD2
J: TRBJ2-1

CDR3: CATSPGGSWETQYF
DNA: TGTGCCACCAGTCCTGGAGGGTCGTGGGAGACCCAGTACTTC
V: TRBV24-1
size: -
D: -
J: TRBJ2-5

CDR3: CAIKGTGGVGEQFF
DNA: TGTGCCATCAAGGGGACAGGGGGTGTCGGTGAGCAGTTCTTC
V: TRBV10-3
size: -
D: TRBD1
J: TRBJ2-1

CDR3: CASRLHLAGSTYNEQFF
DNA: TGTGCCAGCAGACTGCATCTAGCGGGATCCACCTACAATGAGCAGTTCTTC
V: TRBV5-6
size: few
D: TRBD2
J: TRBJ2-1

CDR3: CASSPQRARGWAGELFF
DNA: TGTGCCAGCAGCCCACAGAGAGCAAGAGGGTGGGCCGGGGAGCTGTTTTTT
V: TRBV7-2
size: -
D: -
J: TRBJ2-2

CDR3: CASSLGTEYGYTF
DNA: TGCGCCAGCAGCTTGGGGACGGAGTATGGCTACACCTTC
V: TRBV5-1
size: -
D: -
J: TRBJ1-2

CDR3: CASSYTSGRDTQYF
DNA: TGTGCCAGCAGTTACACTAGCGGGAGGGATACGCAGTATTTT
V: TRBV6-5
size: many
D: TRBD2
J: TRBJ2-3

CDR3: CASSLEGQGDSPLHF
DNA: TGCGCCAGCAGCTTGGAGGGCCAGGGGGATTCACCCCTCCACTTT
V: TRBV5-1
size: -
D: TRBD1
J: TRBJ1-6

CDR3: CASSAAGTGLLYGYTF
DNA: TGTGCCAGCAGTGCCGCCGGGACAGGCCTACTCTATGGCTACACCTTC
V: TRBV28
size: few
D: TRBD1
J: TRBJ1-2

CDR3: CASTFSGRGADTQYF
DNA: TGTGCCAGCACCTTCAGCGGGAGAGGCGCAGATACGCAGTATTTT
V: TRBV5-4
size: -
D: TRBD2
J: TRBJ2-3

CDR3: CATRNSPSNEQFF
DNA: TGTGCCACCAGAAACAGCCCTTCCAATGAGCAGTTCTTC
V: TRBV24-1
size: few
D: -
J: TRBJ2-1

CDR3: CASSDSQGAWLLNQPQHF
DNA: TGTGCCAGCAGTGACTCGCAGGGGGCATGGTTGCTAAATCAGCCCCAGCATTTT
V: TRBV6-4
size: -
D: TRBD1
J: TRBJ1-5

CDR3: CASSLTGQTNTEAFF
DNA: TGTGCCAGCAGCTTAACAGGGCAGACGAACACTGAAGCTTTCTTT
V: TRBV7-3
size: -
D: -
J: TRBJ1-1

CDR3: CASSLGGLAGGGDTQYF
DNA: TGTGCCAGCAGCTTAGGAGGACTAGCGGGAGGGGGGGATACGCAGTATTTT
V: TRBV7-2
size: -
D: TRBD2
J: TRBJ2-3

CDR3: CASSGPTGKVGAFF
DNA: TGTGCCAGCAGCGGCCCGACAGGGAAGGTAGGAGCTTTCTTT
V: TRBV9
size: -
D: TRBD1
J: TRBJ1-1

CDR3: CASSLGSPMHGEQFF
DNA: TGTGCCAGCAGCTTAGGGTCGCCGATGCACGGTGAGCAGTTCTTC
V: TRBV11-2
size: -
D: -
J: TRBJ2-1

CDR3: CASSEIWRENTGELFF
DNA: TGTGCCAGCAGTGAAATTTGGCGGGAGAACACCGGGGAGCTGTTTTTT
V: TRBV6-1
size: -
D: -
J: TRBJ2-2

CDR3: CASSLAGGTGHEKLFF
DNA: TGTGCCAGCAGCTTAGCGGGGGGGACAGGGCACGAAAAACTGTTTTTT
V: TRBV7-9
size: few
D: TRBD1
J: TRBJ1-4

CDR3: CSVAGRATDTQYF
DNA: TGCAGCGTTGCCGGTAGGGCCACAGATACGCAGTATTTT
V: TRBV29-1
size: many
D: -
J: TRBJ2-3

CDR3: CASSRDAMNTEAFF
DNA: TGCGCCAGCAGCCGGGACGCTATGAACACTGAAGCTTTCTTT
V: TRBV5-1
size: many
D: -
J: TRBJ1-1

CDR3: CASSLETSYVHEQFF
DNA: TGTGCCAGCAGCTTAGAGACTAGCTACGTACATGAGCAGTTCTTC
V: TRBV7-6
size: -
D: TRBD2
J: TRBJ2-1

CDR3: CASSLRLGTGSGANVLTF
DNA: TGTGCCAGCAGCTTGAGACTGGGGACGGGCTCTGGGGCCAACGTCCTGACTTTC
V: TRBV12-3/TRBV12-4
size: -
D: -
J: TRBJ2-6

CDR3: CASTKRSKGELFF
DNA: TGTGCCAGCACCAAGCGATCTAAGGGGGAGCTGTTTTTT
V: TRBV6-2/TRBV6-3
size: few
D: -
J: TRBJ2-2

CDR3: CASSISTSSYEQYF
DNA: TGCGCCAGCAGCATCTCGACTAGCTCCTACGAGCAGTACTTC
V: TRBV5-1
size: -
D: -
J: TRBJ2-7

CDR3: CASSSLAGETQYF
DNA: TGTGCCAGCAGTTCCCTAGCAGGGGAGACCCAGTACTTC
V: TRBV12-3/TRBV12-4
size: few
D: -
J: TRBJ2-5

CDR3: CATSNGGQGYEQYF
DNA: TGTGCCACCAGCAACGGGGGACAGGGTTACGAGCAGTACTTC
V: TRBV15
size: -
D: TRBD1
J: TRBJ2-7

CDR3: CSVVENGGAEAFF
DNA: TGCAGCGTTGTTGAGAATGGGGGCGCTGAAGCTTTCTTT
V: TRBV29-1
size: few
D: -
J: TRBJ1-1

CDR3: CASSQERVAGILNEQYF
DNA: TGTGCCAGCAGCCAAGAACGGGTAGCGGGGATCTTGAACGAGCAGTACTTC
V: TRBV4-2
size: -
D: TRBD2
J: TRBJ2-7

CDR3: CASSLRDRGNTEAFF
DNA: TGTGCCAGCAGTCTCCGGGACAGGGGGAACACTGAAGCTTTCTTT
V: TRBV12-3/TRBV12-4
size: -
D: TRBD1
J: TRBJ1-1

CDR3: CSAGLAGPTTDTQYF
DNA: TGCAGTGCTGGGTTAGCGGGACCAACCACAGATACGCAGTATTTT
V: TRBV20-1
size: many
D: TRBD2
J: TRBJ2-3

CDR3: CSARTAEGSSYNEQFF
DNA: TGCAGTGCTAGAACAGCGGAGGGGAGCTCCTACAATGAGCAGTTCTTC
V: TRBV20-1
size: few
D: -
J: TRBJ2-1

CDR3: CASSQVNGRDEYNEQFF
DNA: TGTGCCAGCAGCCAAGTTAACGGGAGGGACGAATACAATGAGCAGTTCTTC
V: TRBV14
size: few
D: TRBD2
J: TRBJ2-1

CDR3: CATSDAGRLDEQFF
DNA: TGTGCCACCAGTGACGCAGGGCGGCTCGATGAGCAGTTCTTC
V: TRBV24-1
size: few
D: -
J: TRBJ2-1

CDR3: CASSPEGRSNQPQHF
DNA: TGTGCCAGCAGCCCGGAGGGTAGAAGCAATCAGCCCCAGCATTTT
V: TRBV7-2
size: -
D: -
J: TRBJ1-5

CDR3: CASRGQGGQPQHF
DNA: TGTGCCAGCAGAGGACAGGGTGGGCAGCCCCAGCATTTT
V: TRBV28
size: few
D: TRBD1
J: TRBJ1-5

CDR3: CATSRTLSGLYEQYF
DNA: TGTGCCACCAGCAGGACCCTAAGCGGACTCTACGAGCAGTACTTC
V: TRBV15
size: few
D: -
J: TRBJ2-7

CDR3: CAIRPLESSYEQYF
DNA: TGTGCCATACGACCGCTGGAAAGCTCCTACGAGCAGTACTTC
V: TRBV10-3
size: -
D: -
J: TRBJ2-7

CDR3: CASSVDLAGFYNEQFF
DNA: TGTGCCAGCAGCGTAGACCTAGCGGGATTTTACAATGAGCAGTTCTTC
V: TRBV9
size: few
D: TRBD2
J: TRBJ2-1

CDR3: CASSLAGSYGYTF
DNA: TGTGCCAGCAGTTTAGCAGGGAGCTATGGCTACACCTTC
V: TRBV12-3/TRBV12-4
size: many
D: -
J: TRBJ1-2

CDR3: CSATGTSDNEQFF
DNA: TGCAGTGCGACCGGGACTAGCGACAATGAGCAGTTCTTC
V: TRBV20-1
size: many
D: TRBD2
J: TRBJ2-1

CDR3: CASSLWRGQETQYF
DNA: TGTGCCAGCAGTTTGTGGAGGGGACAAGAGACCCAGTACTTC
V: TRBV6-2/TRBV6-3
size: -
D: -
J: TRBJ2-5

CDR3: CSARGGWGTDTQYF
DNA: TGCAGTGCTAGAGGCGGGTGGGGCACAGATACGCAGTATTTT
V: TRBV20-1
size: few
D: -
J: TRBJ2-3

CDR3: CASSLRGVRIHSYEQYF
DNA: TGCGCCAGCAGCTTGAGGGGTGTTAGGATCCACTCCTACGAGCAGTACTTC
V: TRBV5-1
size: -
D: -
J: TRBJ2-7

CDR3: CASRKSNYGYTF
DNA: TGTGCCAGTCGAAAATCTAACTATGGCTACACCTTC
V: TRBV6-1
size: few
D: -
J: TRBJ1-2

CDR3: CASSLTVHNGYTF
DNA: TGTGCCAGCAGTTTGACGGTACACAATGGCTACACCTTC
V: TRBV28
size: few
D: -
J: TRBJ1-2

CDR3: CASHSGTEAFF
DNA: TGTGCCAGCCATTCTGGGACTGAAGCTTTCTTT
V: TRBV12-3/TRBV12-4
size: -
D: -
J: TRBJ1-1

CDR3: CASSGDVNQPQHF
DNA: TGTGCCAGCAGTGGGGATGTTAATCAGCCCCAGCATTTT
V: TRBV2
size: -
D: -
J: TRBJ1-5

CDR3: CASSRNRATNEKLFF
DNA: TGCGCCAGCAGCCGAAACAGGGCGACTAATGAAAAACTGTTTTTT
V: TRBV4-3
size: -
D: -
J: TRBJ1-4

CDR3: CSARAGSMTEAFF
DNA: TGCAGTGCTAGGGCAGGGTCGATGACTGAAGCTTTCTTT
V: TRBV20-1
size: few
D: -
J: TRBJ1-1